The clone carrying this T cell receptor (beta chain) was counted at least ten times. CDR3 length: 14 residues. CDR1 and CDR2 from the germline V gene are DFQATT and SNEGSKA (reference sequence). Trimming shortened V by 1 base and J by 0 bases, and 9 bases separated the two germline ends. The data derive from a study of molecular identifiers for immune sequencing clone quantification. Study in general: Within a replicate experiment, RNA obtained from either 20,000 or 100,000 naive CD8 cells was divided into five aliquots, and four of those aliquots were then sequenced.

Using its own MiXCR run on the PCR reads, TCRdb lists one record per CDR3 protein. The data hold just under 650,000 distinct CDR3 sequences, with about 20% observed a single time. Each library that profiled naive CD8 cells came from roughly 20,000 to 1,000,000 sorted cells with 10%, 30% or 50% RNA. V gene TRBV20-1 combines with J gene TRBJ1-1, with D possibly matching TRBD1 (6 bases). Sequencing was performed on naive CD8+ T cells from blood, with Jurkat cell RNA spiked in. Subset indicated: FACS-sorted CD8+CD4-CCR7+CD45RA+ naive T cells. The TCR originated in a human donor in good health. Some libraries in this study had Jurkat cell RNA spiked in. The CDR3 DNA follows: TGCAGTGCTAGAGGGGACACCATGAACACTGAAGCTTTCTTT. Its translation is CSARGDTMNTEAFF.